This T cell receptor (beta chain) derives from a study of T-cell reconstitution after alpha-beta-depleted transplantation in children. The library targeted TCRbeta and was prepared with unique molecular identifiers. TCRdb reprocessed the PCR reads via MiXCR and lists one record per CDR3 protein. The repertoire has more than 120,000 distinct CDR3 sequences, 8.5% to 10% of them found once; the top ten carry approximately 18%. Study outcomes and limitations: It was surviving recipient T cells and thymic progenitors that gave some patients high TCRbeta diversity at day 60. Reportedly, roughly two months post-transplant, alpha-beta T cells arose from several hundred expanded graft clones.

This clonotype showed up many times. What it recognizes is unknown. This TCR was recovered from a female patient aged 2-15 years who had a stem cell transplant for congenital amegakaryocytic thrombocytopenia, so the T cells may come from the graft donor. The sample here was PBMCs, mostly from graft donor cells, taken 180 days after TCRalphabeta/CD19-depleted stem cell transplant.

The CDR3 region is CSAKSGGSLQETQYF. The CDR3 DNA is TGCAGCGCAAAGAGCGGCGGGAGCCTCCAAGAGACCCAGTACTTC. This rearrangement joins TRBV29-1 to TRBJ2-5; 7 bases line up with TRBD2. Germline CDR1 reads SQVTM; CDR2 reads ANQGSEA. Unmatched junction bases numbered 12, after V lost 7 bases and J lost 1 base. CDR3 size: 15 residues.